Listed here are 27 T cell receptor beta chains from one sample, sequenced in a study of T cell repertoires in cytomegalovirus infection. These receptors lack a known antigen. One entry per CDR3 protein results from TCRdb running MiXCR on the reads. The profile shows roughly 730,000 distinct CDR3 sequences, about 30% of them singletons. Sequenced here: cultured PBMCs, sampled from culture after CMV antigen stimulation. Receptor source: a human donor in good health (CMV status not recorded). Some clones in this sample may be carry-over from other donors' samples.

V is TRBV5-1 and J is TRBJ2-5; D remains unclear. The CDR3 is made up of 17 amino acids. From germline, CDR1 is SGHRS and CDR2 YFSETQ. Trimming stripped 2 bases from V and 2 bases from J, with 19 bases between. The CDR3 loop reads CASSLLGPQAGQETQYF. CDR3 DNA sequence: TGCGCCAGCAGCTTACTTGGCCCTCAGGCAGGTCAAGAGACCCAGTACTTC.

The V gene is TRBV12-3 or TRBV12-4, the J gene TRBJ2-2; 9 bases align to TRBD2. The length of the CDR3 is 14 residues. V was clipped by 7 bases and J by 5 bases; unmatched bases: 5. The CDR3 nucleotides are TGTGCCAGCACCGTAGCGGGAGTGACCGGGGAGCTGTTTTTT. Translation gives CASTVAGVTGELFF.

The chain couples TRBV6-6 to TRBJ2-7; D may be TRBD2 (6 bases). Between the trimmed V and J ends, which lost 2 bases and 7 bases, there was a span of 12 bases. The germline CDR1 and CDR2 sequences are MNHNY and SVGAGI (reference sequence). The CDR3 contains 13 residues. The CDR3 is CASSYAGPREQYF. Written as DNA, the CDR3 is TGTGCCAGCAGTTACGCGGGGCCTCGGGAGCAGTACTTC.

The chain couples TRBV20-1 to TRBJ2-1; 9 bases align to TRBD2. With V trimmed by 3 bases and J by 5 bases, 11 bases remained unmatched. This CDR3 region has 16 residues. Germline lookup yields CDR1 DFQATT and CDR2 SNEGSKA (reference sequence). CDR3 amino acids: CSARAPGLASDNEQFF. The DNA of the CDR3 is TGCAGTGCTAGGGCGCCGGGACTAGCTTCCGACAATGAGCAGTTCTTC.

In its sample, this clonotype was seen many times. This chain uses TRBV7-2 with TRBJ1-1, with D tentatively TRBD1 (6 bases). V lost 4 bases and J lost 0, with 15 bases in between. CDR1 and CDR2 from the germline V gene are SGHTA and FQGNSA. CDR3 length: 16 amino acids. CDR3 bases: TGTGCCAGCAGCTCGAAAAAAGGGGGAATGAACACTGAAGCTTTCTTT. Translating gives CASSSKKGGMNTEAFF.

This chain uses TRBV6-6 with TRBJ1-5; TRBD1 is a possible D gene (5 bases). V dropped 7 bases and J dropped 3 bases, with 19 bases sitting between them. The germline gives CDR1 MNHNY, CDR2 SVGAGI (reference sequence). This CDR3 contains 16 residues. For the CDR3, the DNA is TGTGCCAGCACTCAAACCGGCCAGGGAGTCAATCAGCCCCAGCATTTT. Its protein product is CASTQTGQGVNQPQHF.

V usage is TRBV6-8 and J usage is TRBJ1-2; 11 nucleotides agree with TRBD1. Germline loops: CDR1 MNHGY, CDR2 SAAAGT. CDR3 size: 15 residues. With 6 bases clipped from V and 2 bases from J, the junction kept 5 bases outside the gene matches. The CDR3 DNA follows: TGTGCCAGCAGAAGGACAGGGGGCCTAAACTATGGCTACACCTTC. Translated, it gives CASRRTGGLNYGYTF.

The chain's CDR3 is CASSFFDEETQYF. The CDR3 DNA reads TGTGCCAGCAGCTTTTTCGATGAAGAGACCCAGTACTTC. The V call is TRBV7-9, the J call TRBJ2-5, with D unresolved. V shed 3 bases and J shed 3 bases, with 8 bases lying between them. CDR3 length: 13 amino acids. Per germline, CDR1 SEHNR and CDR2 FQNEAQ (reference sequence).

This clonotype was seen a handful of times. J is TRBJ2-7 and V is TRBV7-9, with D tentatively TRBD2 (5 bases). In germline, CDR1 is SEHNR, CDR2 FQNEAQ (reference sequence). This CDR3 region has 16 residues. Trimming took 5 bases from V and 0 from J, leaving 17 bases between them. The CDR3 loop is CASSTRLERFSYEQYF. The CDR3 DNA follows: TGTGCCAGCAGCACACGACTGGAGCGGTTCTCCTACGAGCAGTACTTC.

This clonotype was recorded a few times. The chain employs TRBV19 and TRBJ2-1; 11 positions agree with TRBD2. The CDR3 consists of 15 residues. The V and J ends lost 5 bases and 8 bases, in that order; junction bases with no gene match: 8. Germline V gives CDR1 LNHDA, CDR2 SQIVND (reference sequence). This CDR3 reads CASSVLAGDIYEQFF. CDR3 bases: TGTGCCAGTAGTGTACTAGCGGGAGACATTTATGAGCAGTTCTTC.

This clonotype was observed a few times. The chain is built from TRBV6-1 and TRBJ2-1; 7 bases align to TRBD2. J was trimmed by 2 bases and V by 4 bases; bases with no gene match: 5. CDR1 and CDR2 (germline): MNHNS, SASEGT. The CDR3 consists of 15 residues. CDR3 nucleotide sequence: TGTGCCAGCAGTGCCACTAGCGTACCCTACAATGAGCAGTTCTTC. It encodes CASSATSVPYNEQFF.

This clonotype was counted a few times. The rearrangement links TRBV14 to TRBJ2-1, with TRBD2 matching 8 bases. The CDR3 contains 17 residues. J was trimmed by 2 bases and V by 0 bases; bases with no gene match: 6. Germline V gene data show CDR1 as SGHDN and CDR2 as FVKESK. The CDR3 sequence is CASSQDLGLVPYNEQFF. The CDR3 bases are TGTGCCAGCAGCCAAGATCTGGGACTAGTCCCCTACAATGAGCAGTTCTTC.

In this sample, this clonotype turned up a few times. This chain links TRBV7-8 with TRBJ2-1; 7 bases map to TRBD1. The CDR3 totals 15 residues. V was pared by 4 bases and J by 1 base, with 4 bases of the junction left unmatched. Germline-derived CDR1 and CDR2 are SGHVS and FQNEAQ. In nucleotides, the CDR3 is TGTGCCAGCAGCTACCGGACAGGTTCCTACAATGAGCAGTTCTTC. This gives the protein CASSYRTGSYNEQFF. Full variable domain (remainder filled in from reference TRBV7-8 and TRBJ2-1): GAGVSQSPRYKVAKRGQDVALRCDPISGHVSLFWYQQALGQGPEFLTYFQNEAQLDKSGLPSDRFFAERPEGSVSTLKIQRTQQEDSAVYLCASSYRTGSYNEQFFGPGTRLTVL.

This chain uses TRBV14 with TRBJ2-7; D gene ambiguous. Germline-derived CDR1 and CDR2 are SGHDN and FVKESK. There are 12 residues in the CDR3. Trimming stripped 1 base from V and 3 bases from J, with 4 bases between. The CDR3 region has the DNA TGTGCCAGCAGCCAAGCCTACTACGAGCAGTACTTC. Protein: CASSQAYYEQYF.

In this sample, this clonotype turned up once. The gene calls are TRBV12-3 or TRBV12-4 and TRBJ2-1; D gene uncertain. Trimming removed 7 bases from V and 0 bases from J, with 10 bases in between. The CDR3 loop spans 14 amino acids. The DNA for the CDR3 is TGTGCCAGCAAACACAGAGTCTCCTACAATGAGCAGTTCTTC. This encodes CASKHRVSYNEQFF.

The chain combines TRBV10-3 with TRBJ2-7; D remains unclear. The CDR3 contains 11 residues. Trimming left V 8 bases short and J 6 bases short, with 11 bases between. Germline lookup yields CDR1 ENHRY and CDR2 SYGVKD. The CDR3 is CAIGSPIEQYF. DNA of the CDR3: TGTGCCATCGGGTCCCCAATCGAGCAGTACTTC.

This clonotype was recorded a few times. This chain links TRBV7-2 with TRBJ2-1; perhaps TRBD1 as D (6 bases). This CDR3 spans 15 amino acids. Between the trimmed V and J ends, which lost 3 bases and 0 bases, there was a span of 9 bases. CDR1 and CDR2 (germline): SGHTA, FQGNSA. The chain's CDR3 is CASSFDRSSYNEQFF. For the CDR3, the DNA is TGTGCCAGCAGCTTTGACAGGAGCTCCTACAATGAGCAGTTCTTC.

The chain uses TRBV28 and TRBJ1-1, with D unclear. Germline assignment: CDR1 MDHEN and CDR2 SYDVKM. V was clipped by 3 bases and J by 7 bases, with 12 bases between them. The length of the CDR3 is 13 residues. CDR3 sequence reads: CASSFVRNIEAFF. The DNA for the CDR3 is TGTGCCAGCAGTTTTGTCCGTAATATTGAAGCTTTCTTT.

This clonotype was picked up a small number of times. This chain connects TRBV7-2 to TRBJ2-3; 10 bases match TRBD2. CDR3 length: 16 amino acids. J lost 0 bases, V lost 5 bases, and 5 bases had no gene match. The V gene's germline CDR1 is SGHTA and CDR2 FQGNSA. The CDR3 is CASSRIAGGSTDTQYF. In nucleotides, the CDR3 is TGTGCCAGCAGCAGGATAGCGGGGGGCAGCACAGATACGCAGTATTTT.

This clonotype was seen a handful of times. The chain carries TRBV19 and TRBJ2-3; D is unresolved. The V gene lost 3 bases and the J gene lost 6 bases, with 13 bases spanning the gap. Germline V gene lookup returns CDR1 LNHDA and CDR2 SQIVND (reference sequence). This CDR3 is built from 14 residues. The CDR3 region has the DNA TGTGCCAGTAGTATGTACCGCGGCGGCGATACGCAGTATTTT. The encoded protein is CASSMYRGGDTQYF.

This clonotype was seen more than once but under ten times. This chain uses TRBV3-1 with TRBJ1-6; the match to TRBD1 covers 8 bases. J was trimmed by 5 bases and V by 6 bases; bases with no gene match: 9. The V gene's germline CDR1 is LGHDT and CDR2 YNNKEL (reference sequence). CDR3 length: 16 residues. The CDR3 DNA sequence: TGTGCCAGCAGGGGACGGACAGGGTTCAATAATTCACCCCTCCACTTT. As protein: CASRGRTGFNNSPLHF. Looking up the rest from reference TRBV3-1 and TRBJ1-6 gives the full variable domain: DTAVSQTPKYLVTQMGNDKSIKCEQNLGHDTMYWYKQDSKKFLKIMFSYNNKELIINETVPNRFSPKSPDKAHLNLHINSLELGDSAVYFCASRGRTGFNNSPLHFGNGTRLTVT.

The genes are TRBV2 and TRBJ1-1, with D maybe TRBD1 (6 bases). The CDR3 is 12 amino acids. V dropped 4 bases and J dropped 8 bases, with 11 bases sitting between them. The germline V gene encodes CDR1 SNHLY and CDR2 FYNNEI. The CDR3 DNA reads as TGTGCCAGCAGTGCACTCAGGGGCGAAGCTTTCTTT. Its protein is CASSALRGEAFF. The variable domain in full, with the rest retrieved from reference TRBV2 and TRBJ1-1, is EPEVTQTPSHQVTQMGQEVILRCVPISNHLYFYWYRQILGQKVEFLVSFYNNEISEKSEIFDDQFSVERPDGSNFTLKIRSTKLEDSAMYFCASSALRGEAFFGQGTRLTVV.

The chain joins TRBV7-9 to TRBJ1-1, with TRBD1 identical over 9 bases. V shed 4 bases, J shed 5 bases, and the junction held 5 bases outside the gene matches. This CDR3 has 14 residues. Germline values: CDR1 SEHNR, CDR2 FQNEAQ (reference sequence). This chain's CDR3 is CASSSTGGQTEAFF. In DNA form, the CDR3 reads TGTGCCAGCAGCTCGACAGGGGGACAAACTGAAGCTTTCTTT.

V usage is TRBV11-2 and J usage is TRBJ2-7; possible D gene TRBD1, 6 bases. Germline V lookup: CDR1 SGHAT, CDR2 FQNNGV. The CDR3 consists of 14 residues. With 3 bases removed from V and 3 bases from J, the gap between germline ends came to 12 bases. In nucleotides, the CDR3 is TGTGCCAGCAGCTTCCGACGGACAGACTACGAGCAGTACTTC. Residues: CASSFRRTDYEQYF.

This clonotype was seen a handful of times. This chain uses TRBV4-1 with TRBJ2-1; 9 positions match TRBD2. Germline-derived CDR1 and CDR2 are MGHRA and YSYEKL. The CDR3 contains 16 residues. V shed 5 bases and J 7 bases; nucleotides not matched to a gene: 12. The CDR3 sequence: CASSYYPASGENEQFF. CDR3 sequence (DNA): TGCGCCAGCAGCTATTATCCGGCTAGCGGGGAGAATGAGCAGTTCTTC.

This clonotype was detected only a few times. The chain employs TRBV12-3 or TRBV12-4 and TRBJ2-3, with D possibly TRBD2 on 5 matching bases. Trimming took off 6 bases at V and 1 base at J, with 14 bases between the two ends. This CDR3 has 15 residues. The CDR3 here is CASSPRVGGTDTQYF. As DNA, the CDR3 is TGTGCCAGCAGCCCCCGTGTGGGAGGCACAGATACGCAGTATTTT.

The V call is TRBV28, the J call TRBJ1-4; D might be TRBD1 (5 bases). The length of the CDR3 is 13 residues. V dropped 11 bases and J dropped 1 base, with 11 bases sitting between them. Per germline, CDR1 MDHEN and CDR2 SYDVKM. This CDR3 reads CAGGGGTNEKLFF. The CDR3 coding sequence is TGTGCCGGGGGGGGAGGAACTAATGAAAAACTGTTTTTT. Full variable domain (outside the CDR3, taken from reference TRBV28 and TRBJ1-4): DVKVTQSSRYLVKRTGEKVFLECVQDMDHENMFWYRQDPGLGLRLIYFSYDVKMKEKGDIPEGYSVSREKKERFSLILESASTNQTSMYLCAGGGGTNEKLFFGSGTQLSVL.